The 27 T cell receptor beta chains below all came from one sample that was sequenced in a study of tumor and adjacent non-tumor tissue in lung cancer. This sample's RNA came from whole unsorted tissue. A modified ARM-PCR protocol with three rounds of nested PCR amplified TCRbeta. From the multiplex PCR reads, TCRdb called clonotypes with MiXCR, one entry per CDR3 protein. The table shows about 78,000 distinct CDR3 sequences, with over 75% occurring only once. The sequenced material came from lung tumor tissue. All receptors derive from a woman in her 50s with non-small cell lung cancer.

The chain carries TRBV10-3 and TRBJ2-1; 8 bases agree with TRBD2. CDR1 ENHRY and CDR2 SYGVKD come from the germline V gene. This CDR3 comprises 14 residues. V shed 8 bases and J 7 bases; nucleotides not matched to a gene: 10. The CDR3 DNA sequence: TGTGCCATCGACGCGGGAGGACACACAAATGAGCAGTTCTTC. It specifies CAIDAGGHTNEQFF.

The J gene is TRBJ2-7, the V gene TRBV20-1, with 8 bases identical to TRBD2. Germline V gene lookup returns CDR1 DFQATT and CDR2 SNEGSKA (reference sequence). J lost 8 bases, V lost 7 bases, and 13 bases had no gene match. CDR3 size: 13 residues. The DNA for the CDR3 is TGCAGTGTTAGCCGCGACGGGGGGGGGAAGCAGTACTTC. Translated, it gives CSVSRDGGGKQYF.

Note on this clonotype: One end of the junction fails to match germline, which may point to a read error. J is TRBJ1-2 and V is TRBV20-1; a weak D match, TRBD1 (6 bases). The germline V gene has CDR1 DFQATT and CDR2 SNEGSKA (reference sequence). There are 16 residues in the CDR3. The CDR3 sequence is CSGSGHPDHSNYGYTF. The CDR3 DNA sequence: TGCAGTGGTTCGGGACACCCGGATCACTCTAACTATGGCTACACATTC.

Worth noting for this clonotype: The junction does not match germline at one end; this may be a read error. V gene TRBV5-6 combines with J gene TRBJ1-4; D perhaps matches TRBD1 (5 bases). CDR1 is SGHDT and CDR2 is YYEEEE in the germline V gene. This CDR3 is 14 amino acids long. CDR3: CANSLGGSSEILFF. The DNA for the CDR3 is TGTGCCAACAGCCTGGGGGGAAGCAGCGAAATACTGTTTTTT.

This clonotype was seen a few times. One junction end disagrees with the germline gene, perhaps due to a read error. The chain uses TRBV29-1 and TRBJ2-1; TRBD2 matches at 9 bases. The CDR3 runs to 14 residues. CDR1 is SQVTM, CDR2 ANQGSEA, per germline. DNA of the CDR3: TGCAGTGTTGGGGCGGGAGGGGGCTACAATGAGCAGTTCTTC. Amino acid sequence: CSVGAGGGYNEQFF.

Concerning this clonotype itself: At one end, the junction sequence differs from germline, possibly due to a read error. The rearrangement joins TRBV7-9 to TRBJ1-4; 7 nucleotides agree with TRBD1. The germline V gene has CDR1 SEHNR and CDR2 FQNEAQ (reference sequence). This CDR3 spans 15 amino acids. The CDR3 bases are TGTGCCAGCAGCTTAAGACAGGGACCTAATGAAAAGCTGTATTTT. The encoded protein is CASSLRQGPNEKLYF.

The V call is TRBV10-3, the J call TRBJ1-2; D remains ambiguous. Germline V CDR1 and CDR2: ENHRY, SYGVKD. V lost 3 bases, J lost 6 bases, and 11 bases lay in between. This CDR3 is 13 amino acids long. The CDR3 DNA follows: TGTGCCATCAGTGAAGGCGTGGGCCATGGCTACACCTTC. Residues: CAISEGVGHGYTF.

Comments on this clonotype: The missing conserved phenylalanine or tryptophan at the end of this CDR3 makes a read error likely. Because the CDR3's place on the DNA is in doubt, the DNA is left out and the CDR3 is given as listed by TCRdb. The genes are TRBV7-6 and TRBJ2-1; TRBD1, the D gene given by the table, was not confirmed from the DNA. Germline CDR1 is SGHVS and CDR2 is FNYEAQ. The CDR3 spans 13 amino acids, including both terminal residues. CDR3 sequence: CASSATGDNEQFL.

In this sample, this clonotype turned up once. Since a much larger clone is just one base distant, this may be a read error. The genes are TRBV28 and TRBJ2-3, with 12 bases fitting TRBD1. The CDR3 is 15 amino acids. Germline V CDR1 and CDR2: MDHEN, SYDVKM. Here the CDR3 DNA reads TGTGCCAGCACTGGGACAGGGGGCAACACAGATACGCAGTGTTTT. It translates to CASTGTGGNTDTQCF.

Details on this clonotype: Sequence at one end of the junction differs from germline and may be a read error. This chain uses TRBV6-1 with TRBJ2-7; TRBD1 agrees at 8 bases. From germline, CDR1 is MNHNS and CDR2 SASEGT. CDR3 size: 15 residues. CDR3 sequence (DNA): TGTGCCAGCTGTGAAGTAGGACAGGGAGTAGGCGAGCAGTACTTC. Protein sequence: CASCEVGQGVGEQYF.

This clonotype came up once. The conserved closing phenylalanine or tryptophan is absent in this CDR3, likely reflecting a read error. The J gene is TRBJ1-5, the V gene TRBV4-1, with a tentative D call TRBD1 (6 bases). V was cut by 6 bases and J by 3 bases, with 21 bases left in between. The CDR3 totals 17 residues. Germline V gene sequence: CDR1 MGHRA, CDR2 YSYEKL. The CDR3 DNA reads as TGCGCCAGCAGTTACCGGGACAAGGAATATAACAATCAGCCCCAGCATTAT. Translating gives CASSYRDKEYNNQPQHY.

Concerning this clonotype itself: At one boundary the junction diverges from the germline segment, which might be a read error. The rearrangement uses TRBV7-2 and TRBJ2-3, with no clear D. Germline loops: CDR1 SGHTA, CDR2 FQGNSA. This CDR3 contains 16 residues. The CDR3 loop reads CAISFNPQYSTDTQYF. DNA of the CDR3: TGTGCCATCAGCTTTAATCCGCAATATAGCACAGATACGCAGTATTTT.

This clonotype was picked up one time. The junction departs from germline at one end; a sequencing error may be responsible. This rearrangement joins TRBV11-3 to TRBJ2-2, with D possibly called TRBD1 or TRBD2 (5 bases each). Per germline, CDR1 SGHNT and CDR2 YENEEA. The CDR3 length is 15 residues. CDR3 region: CASSLTATNTWELIF. The CDR3 nucleotides read TGTGCCAGCAGCTTGACAGCCACGAACACCTGGGAGCTGATTTTT.

As concerns this clonotype: This may stem from a read error, because a much larger clone lies one nucleotide away. V usage is TRBV30 and J usage is TRBJ2-1; D could derive from TRBD1 or TRBD2 (5 bases each). V dropped 8 bases and J dropped 4 bases, with 15 bases sitting between them. The CDR3 totals 13 residues. Germline V gene sequence: CDR1 GTSNPN, CDR2 SVGIG (reference sequence). CDR3 loop: CAAVGTVYNEQFF. The CDR3, as DNA: TGTGCCGCAGTGGGGACGGTATACAATGAGCAGTTCTTC.

Regarding this clonotype: Its ends do not fully match the called genes, so a read error is possible. The chain employs TRBV29-1 and TRBJ2-1; no reliable D call. CDR3 size: 13 residues. Germline CDR1 and CDR2: SQVTM and ANQGSEA. CDR3 sequence reads: CSFVLASYNEQFF. The CDR3 DNA follows: TGCAGCTTTGTTTTAGCATCCTACAATGAGCAGTTTTTC.

As regards this clonotype: An end of the junction does not agree with germline; a read error may underlie this. The V call is TRBV6-6, the J call TRBJ1-6; the D is unclear. Germline V CDR1 and CDR2: MNHNY, SVGAGI (reference sequence). The CDR3 is 16 residues long. The CDR3 DNA follows: TGTGCCAGCAGTCACTTTTTATCAAACCGTAATTCACACCTCCATTTT. Its protein is CASSHFLSNRNSHLHF.

The chain joins TRBV7-3 to TRBJ2-2, with a tentative D call TRBD2 (6 bases). This CDR3 region has 12 residues. Germline V CDR1 and CDR2: SGHTA, FQGTGA. Trimming shortened V by 7 bases and J by 6 bases, and 9 bases separated the two germline ends. The CDR3 nucleotides are TGTGCCAGCAAGCCGGGGGCCGGGGAGCTGTTTTTT. Translating it yields CASKPGAGELFF.

This chain joins TRBV10-3 and TRBJ2-2, with D maybe TRBD2 (5 bases). CDR3 size: 12 residues. V gave up 0 bases and J gave up 17 bases, with 13 bases separating them. Germline V lookup: CDR1 ENHRY, CDR2 SYGVKD. The CDR3 nucleotides are TGTGCCATCAGTGAGTCGAATGGGGAGCCTTTTTTT. It is translated as CAISESNGEPFF.

About this clonotype: One end of the junction fails to match germline, which may point to a read error. V and J are TRBV11-2 and TRBJ2-7; tentatively, D is TRBD2 (5 bases). The CDR3 extends over 14 amino acids. The germline V gene has CDR1 SGHAT and CDR2 FQNNGV. In nucleotides, the CDR3 is TGTGCCTACAGCTTAGGGCGGGCGTCCTACGAGCAGTATTTC. Translation gives CAYSLGRASYEQYF.

Concerning this clonotype: At one of its ends the junction is not consistent with the germline gene, which may arise from a read error. The rearrangement joins TRBV20-1 to TRBJ2-7, with 9 bases fitting TRBD1. CDR3 length equals 14 residues. Looked up from germline, CDR1 is DFQATT and CDR2 is SNEGSKA (reference sequence). The CDR3 region has the DNA TGCAATGCTAGACCAATAGACAGGGGGAACGAGCAGTATTTC. This codes for CNARPIDRGNEQYF.

As regards this clonotype: This CDR3 is missing its conserved last phenylalanine or tryptophan, likely due to a read error. The chain is built from TRBV4-1 and TRBJ2-1; perhaps TRBD1 as D (5 bases). The germline V gene encodes CDR1 MGHRA and CDR2 YSYEKL. This CDR3 has 17 residues. The V gene lost 3 bases and the J gene lost 3 bases, with 18 bases spanning the gap. This CDR3 reads CASSHSGQGIHYNEQFL. For the CDR3, the DNA is TGCGCCAGCAGCCATTCCGGACAAGGGATACACTACAATGAGCAGTTCTTA.

To note about this clonotype: At one of its ends the junction is not consistent with the germline gene, which may arise from a read error. V usage is TRBV24-1 and J usage is TRBJ1-2; D remains unclear. The CDR3 extends over 14 amino acids. CDR1 and CDR2 (germline): KGHDR, SFDVKD. The CDR3 bases are TGTGCCACCAGTGACGAACAGATTAACTATAGCTACGCCTTC. Translated: CATSDEQINYSYAF.

The J gene is TRBJ2-7, the V gene TRBV10-3, with D perhaps TRBD1 or TRBD2 (5 bases each). The CDR3 length is 13 residues. Germline CDR1 and CDR2: ENHRY and SYGVKD. Trimming stripped 3 bases from V and 9 bases from J, with 15 bases between. As DNA, the CDR3 is TGTGCCATCAGTGAAAGGGCCAGGGAGATGCAGTACTTC. Protein product: CAISERAREMQYF.

In the case of this clonotype: At one end the junction does not follow the germline gene, possibly because of a read error. The chain couples TRBV20-1 to TRBJ2-1, with 10 bases identical to TRBD2. Germline V gene sequence: CDR1 DFQATT, CDR2 SNEGSKA (reference sequence). The CDR3 consists of 15 residues. The CDR3 DNA reads as TGCAGCCTTGGGGCCTGGACTAGCGGAAGTAATGGGCAGTTCTTC. It yields the protein CSLGAWTSGSNGQFF.

About this clonotype itself: At one of its ends the junction is not consistent with the germline gene, which may arise from a read error. The rearrangement links TRBV6-5 to TRBJ2-6; no reliable D call. The germline V gene encodes CDR1 MNHEY and CDR2 SVGAGI. This CDR3 spans 17 amino acids. DNA for the CDR3: TGTGTCAGCAGTTACTCAAACAAGTTCTCTGTGGCCAACGTCCTGACTTTC. It translates to CVSSYSNKFSVANVLTF.

Details on this clonotype: A junction boundary mismatches the germline segment, possibly from a read error. The chain is built from TRBV28 and TRBJ2-7; a possible D gene is TRBD2 (5 bases). Germline V gives CDR1 MDHEN, CDR2 SYDVKM. The CDR3 has 13 residues. The chain's CDR3 is CASSSRGLYEPYF. DNA for the CDR3: TGTGCCAGCAGCTCTCGAGGGCTATACGAGCCGTACTTC.

A remark on this clonotype: A junction boundary mismatches the germline segment, possibly from a read error. The chain carries TRBV11-2 and TRBJ2-7; D is ambiguous. Germline V gives CDR1 SGHAT, CDR2 FQNNGV. This CDR3 contains 15 residues. Written as DNA, the CDR3 is TGTGCCAGCACCTTATCTCCGAGTCCCCCCTACGTGCAGTACTTC. It yields the protein CASTLSPSPPYVQYF.